This T cell receptor beta chain was recorded in a study of T cells in Graves' hyperthyroidism and ophthalmopathy. Amplification targeted TCR beta CDR3 regions from RNA transcripts. With the HTBI primer set, the TCR CDR3 went through a first round of RT-PCR. TCRdb used MiXCR to reprocess the multiplex PCR reads, holding one entry per CDR3 protein. The sample records hundreds of thousands of distinct CDR3 sequences, approximately 14% being singletons. Study results and caveats: The model anticipated ophthalmopathy a median 6.5 months pre-onset. In blood, most of the thyroid clonotypes expanded above 0.001 were also present.

Exclusion of patients followed from uncontrolled infection, other autoimmune disease, pregnancy or lactation. Diagnosis rested on symptoms, serum thyroxine and TRAb, thyroid ultrasound, and orbital computed tomography. This clonotype was found many times. Its specificity is not known. The CDR3 has 14 amino acids. From germline, CDR1 is SNHLY and CDR2 FYNNEI. Trimming took off 4 bases at V and 4 bases at J, with 12 bases between the two ends. Sequences were obtained from blood. The chain has TRBV2 and TRBJ2-3; D is undetermined. The TCR comes from a woman under 30 with Graves' hyperthyroidism. The CDR3 loop reads CASSVPLSADTQYF. The CDR3 DNA reads TGTGCCAGCAGTGTTCCACTGAGCGCAGATACGCAGTATTTT.